These 29 T cell receptor beta chains were all obtained from the same sample, sequenced in a study of shared clonotypes between healthy human individuals. Generated by immunoSEQ multiplex PCR, the TCRdb table keeps only in-frame clones and is missing some. Counted here are hundreds of thousands of clones, about 80% occurring once; the ten biggest clones make up more than 1.5%. The sequenced sample consisted of memory CD4+ T cells sorted from blood. Subset specified: CD45RA-negative fraction. These receptors were collected from a woman aged 25 to 39 in good health.

V is TRBV6-5 and J is TRBJ2-5, with 9 positions matching TRBD2. The CDR3 extends over 15 amino acids. J lost 2 bases, V lost 7 bases, and 8 bases had no gene match. Germline V CDR1 and CDR2: MNHEY, SVGAGI. CDR3 bases: TGTGCCAGCAAGGGAGCGGGGGGCGGACAAGAGACCCAGTACTTC. This codes for CASKGAGGGQETQYF.

The rearrangement joins TRBV6-5 to TRBJ1-1, with 9 bases aligning to TRBD1. V dropped 7 bases and J dropped 4; count of bases not matched to a gene: 7. Germline CDR1 MNHEY, CDR2 SVGAGI. The CDR3 consists of 14 residues. Here the CDR3 DNA reads TGTGCCAGCAACACACAGGGGGCGGGCACTGAAGCTTTCTTT. This translates into CASNTQGAGTEAFF.

CDR3 protein: CASSLLAGGPLSTDTQYF. CDR3 nucleotide sequence: TGTGCCAGCAGCTTGTTAGCGGGAGGTCCTCTGAGCACAGATACGCAGTATTTT. The rearrangement links TRBV7-8 to TRBJ2-3, with 10 bases fitting TRBD2. Per germline, CDR1 SGHVS and CDR2 FQNEAQ. The J segment lost 0 bases and the V segment lost 3 bases, leaving 9 bases of the junction unmatched. The CDR3 runs to 18 residues.

This clone was seen more than once but under ten times. V gene TRBV5-1 combines with J gene TRBJ1-3; perhaps TRBD1 as D (6 bases). The V gene lost 4 bases and the J gene lost 0 bases, with 11 bases spanning the gap. Germline V gene lookup returns CDR1 SGHRS and CDR2 YFSETQ. The CDR3 has 15 amino acids. CDR3 sequence: CASSHGDNSGNTIYF. For the CDR3, the DNA is TGCGCCAGCAGCCATGGGGACAACTCTGGAAACACCATATATTTT.

This rearrangement joins TRBV5-1 to TRBJ1-2; D possibly corresponds to TRBD1 (5 bases). V lost 8 bases and J 5 bases, leaving 19 bases between the germline ends. There are 14 residues in the CDR3. Germline assignment: CDR1 SGHRS and CDR2 YFSETQ. The CDR3 DNA reads TGCGCCAGTACCCCGGGGACGGAGTCTTATGGCTACACCTTC. Translated: CASTPGTESYGYTF.

The chain couples TRBV5-1 to TRBJ2-5; 7 bases are a match to TRBD2. Germline CDR1 SGHRS, CDR2 YFSETQ. With 6 bases clipped from V and 1 base from J, the junction kept 6 bases outside the gene matches. CDR3 length equals 14 residues. The chain's CDR3 is CASTFSSGQETQYF. CDR3 sequence (DNA): TGCGCCAGCACCTTTTCTAGCGGCCAAGAGACCCAGTACTTC.

The genes are TRBV14 and TRBJ1-1, with D unresolved. V lost 3 bases and J 0 bases, leaving 5 bases between the germline ends. CDR1 SGHDN and CDR2 FVKESK come from the germline V gene. The CDR3 contains 13 residues. Here the CDR3 DNA reads TGTGCCAGCAGCCAGGAAATGAACACTGAAGCTTTCTTT. This translates into CASSQEMNTEAFF.

J is TRBJ2-2 and V is TRBV5-1; either TRBD1 or TRBD2 may supply D (5 bases each). Between the trimmed V and J ends, which lost 1 base and 5 bases, there was a span of 15 bases. Germline CDR1 SGHRS, CDR2 YFSETQ. This CDR3 has 16 residues. The CDR3: CASSLRGPDSTGELFF. Here the CDR3 DNA reads TGCGCCAGCAGCTTGAGGGGACCGGATAGTACCGGGGAGCTGTTTTTT.

The chain carries TRBV5-1 and TRBJ2-5; TRBD1 aligns across 7 bases. V lost 4 bases to trimming and J lost 3 bases; unmatched junction nucleotides: 6. The CDR3 covers 14 residues. Germline V gene data show CDR1 as SGHRS and CDR2 as YFSETQ. This CDR3 is CASSPRGLKETQYF. The CDR3 DNA follows: TGCGCCAGCAGCCCCAGGGGGTTGAAAGAGACCCAGTACTTC.

V is TRBV7-6 and J is TRBJ2-7; 11 bases agree with TRBD2. V lost 1 base, J lost 1 base, and 3 bases stayed unmatched. Germline V gene sequence: CDR1 SGHVS, CDR2 FNYEAQ. This CDR3 region has 16 residues. The CDR3 spells CASSLGLAGTSYEQYF. CDR3 sequence (DNA): TGTGCCAGCAGCTTAGGACTAGCGGGAACTTCCTACGAGCAGTACTTC.

There are a few counts of this clone. J is TRBJ2-5 and V is TRBV2; 8 bases agree with TRBD2. This CDR3 has 16 residues. V lost 6 bases, J lost 0 bases, and 9 bases stayed unmatched. Looked up from germline, CDR1 is SNHLY and CDR2 is FYNNEI. The CDR3 here is CASRVETSAYQETQYF. CDR3 nucleotides: TGTGCCAGCAGAGTGGAGACTAGCGCGTACCAAGAGACCCAGTACTTC.

This clone was seen just once. The genes are TRBV29-1 and TRBJ2-1; no reliable D call. The CDR3 sequence is 11 residues long. The germline gives CDR1 SQVTM, CDR2 ANQGSEA. Trimming left V 3 bases short and J 9 bases short, with 9 bases between. Here the CDR3 DNA reads TGCAGCGTTGAGAGTCGAGGTGAGCAGTTCTTC. It encodes CSVESRGEQFF.

There are a few counts of this clone. The genes are TRBV19 and TRBJ1-2, with D possibly being TRBD1 (5 bases). Looked up from germline, CDR1 is LNHDA and CDR2 is SQIVND (reference sequence). This CDR3 spans 15 amino acids. V lost 5 bases and J lost 8, with 21 bases in between. In DNA, the CDR3 is TGTGCCAGTAGTCCGGGGACCGACCCACCCATAGGCTACACCTTC. Encoded protein: CASSPGTDPPIGYTF.

This chain connects TRBV5-1 to TRBJ1-2; 8 positions match TRBD1. This CDR3 has 14 residues. CDR1 is SGHRS and CDR2 is YFSETQ in the germline V gene. Trimming took 4 bases from V and 13 from J; bases not matched to a gene: 15. CDR3 sequence reads: CASSPDGTGGAGTF. The CDR3 DNA sequence: TGCGCCAGCAGCCCAGACGGGACAGGTGGGGCTGGCACCTTC. Looking up the rest from reference TRBV5-1 and TRBJ1-2 gives the full variable domain: KAGVTQTPRYLIKTRGQQVTLSCSPISGHRSVSWYQQTPGQGLQFLFEYFSETQRNKGNFPGRFSGRQFSNSRSEMNVSTLELGDSALYLCASSPDGTGGAGTFGSGTRLTVV.

The rearrangement links TRBV7-7 to TRBJ2-1; maybe TRBD1 (5 bases). The CDR3 sequence is 16 residues long. Germline values: CDR1 SSHAT, CDR2 FNYEAQ (reference sequence). Trimming pared 5 bases from V and 1 base from J, leaving 15 bases between. The CDR3 DNA follows: TGTGCCAGCAGCCCCTACTCAGGGAAATCCTACAATGAGCAGTTCTTC. Translation gives CASSPYSGKSYNEQFF.

The V gene is TRBV5-4, the J gene TRBJ2-7, with unresolved D. Trimming removed 1 base from V and 6 bases from J, with 11 bases in between. The germline V gene has CDR1 SGHNT and CDR2 YYREEE (reference sequence). The CDR3 runs to 13 residues. In DNA, the CDR3 is TGTGCCAGCAGCTTGCCAGGCCTTTCCGAGCAGTACTTC. This encodes CASSLPGLSEQYF.

J is TRBJ1-1 and V is TRBV28; D is possibly TRBD1 (5 bases). The germline CDR1 and CDR2 sequences are MDHEN and SYDVKM. The CDR3 consists of 15 residues. Between the trimmed V and J ends, which lost 5 bases and 3 bases, there was a span of 16 bases. The CDR3 nucleotides read TGTGCCAGCAGTCCTACAGGATTTGGGGACACTGAAGCTTTCTTT. It is translated as CASSPTGFGDTEAFF.

At least ten counts were recorded for this clone. The J gene is TRBJ1-1, the V gene TRBV29-1; D uncertain. Germline V lookup: CDR1 SQVTM, CDR2 ANQGSEA. The CDR3 has 12 residues. Trimming cost V 4 bases and J 4 bases, with 10 bases left between them. The CDR3 DNA is TGCAGCGTTGGTCTAATAGGCACTGAAGCTTTCTTT. It translates to CSVGLIGTEAFF. Supplemented by reference TRBV29-1 and TRBJ1-1, the full variable domain reads SAVISQKPSRDICQRGTSLTIQCQVDSQVTMMFWYRQQPGQSLTLIATANQGSEATYESGFVIDKFPISRPNLTFSTLTVSNMSPEDSSIYLCSVGLIGTEAFFGQGTRLTVV.

In DNA form, the CDR3 reads TGCGCCAGCAGCCTGGGACTAGAGTTCGACAATGAGCAGTTCTTC. This sequence encodes CASSLGLEFDNEQFF. The chain uses TRBV5-1 and TRBJ2-1, with 8 positions matching TRBD2. The length of the CDR3 is 15 residues. Germline V gives CDR1 SGHRS, CDR2 YFSETQ. V lost 4 bases and J lost 5; bases outside the gene matches: 8.

J is TRBJ2-1 and V is TRBV27; D call uncertain. CDR1 and CDR2 (germline): MNHEY, SMNVEV (reference sequence). The CDR3 spans 14 residues. V was shortened by 6 bases and J by 7 bases, with 16 bases between the two germline ends. The CDR3 protein is CASSPGLDTNEQFF. The CDR3 bases are TGTGCCAGCAGCCCCGGGCTCGACACGAATGAGCAGTTCTTC.

Only a few counts were recorded for this clone. The chain combines TRBV5-1 with TRBJ2-7, with D hard to call. The CDR3 runs 12 residues. The V end lost 0 bases, the J end lost 6 bases, and 7 bases lay between the germline ends. Looked up from germline, CDR1 is SGHRS and CDR2 is YFSETQ. The DNA of the CDR3 is TGCGCCAGCAGCTTGGGCGCATCCGAGCAGTACTTC. It is translated as CASSLGASEQYF.

The V gene is TRBV5-1, the J gene TRBJ2-7; D possibly uses TRBD1 or TRBD2 (6 bases each). This CDR3 contains 15 residues. Germline V lookup: CDR1 SGHRS, CDR2 YFSETQ. V lost 0 bases to trimming and J lost 5 bases, with 15 bases between them. The CDR3 nucleotides are TGCGCCAGCAGCTTGGGCCGTGGGGGGCTAGACGAGCAGTACTTC. It specifies CASSLGRGGLDEQYF.

The J gene is TRBJ1-2, the V gene TRBV29-1, with 9 bases aligning to TRBD1. Germline trimming cut 3 bases from V and 2 bases from J; bases unmatched to any gene: 7. Germline CDR1 and CDR2: SQVTM and ANQGSEA. This CDR3 spans 15 amino acids. CDR3 in amino acids: CSVEPTGTGNYGYTF. The CDR3 DNA reads as TGCAGCGTTGAGCCGACCGGGACAGGGAACTATGGCTACACCTTC.

V is TRBV7-9 and J is TRBJ2-1; TRBD2 aligns across 12 bases. The V segment lost 4 bases and the J segment 8 bases; nucleotides outside the gene matches: 9. CDR3 length equals 16 residues. Germline V lookup: CDR1 SEHNR, CDR2 FQNEAQ (reference sequence). CDR3 protein: CASSSRLAGVWDEQFF. CDR3 bases: TGTGCCAGCAGCTCACGACTAGCGGGAGTGTGGGATGAGCAGTTCTTC. Using reference TRBV7-9 and TRBJ2-1 for the parts outside the CDR3, the full variable domain is DTGVSQNPRHKITKRGQNVTFRCDPISEHNRLYWYRQTLGQGPEFLTYFQNEAQLEKSRLLSDRFSAERPKGSFSTLEIQRTEQGDSAMYLCASSSRLAGVWDEQFFGPGTRLTVL.

This clone appeared once. The genes are TRBV10-1 and TRBJ2-1, with D perhaps matching TRBD2 (5 bases). This CDR3 spans 15 amino acids. V was trimmed by 6 bases and J by 3 bases, leaving 15 bases between them. The germline gives CDR1 WNHNN, CDR2 SYGVQD (reference sequence). The CDR3 coding sequence is TGCGCCAGCAGCCCCCGGGTCGGGGACTACAATGAGCAGTTCTTC. Translated: CASSPRVGDYNEQFF.

The chain uses TRBV6-5 and TRBJ1-2; D ambiguous. The CDR3 is made up of 13 amino acids. The germline V gene has CDR1 MNHEY and CDR2 SVGAGI. The V gene lost 0 bases and the J gene lost 7 bases, with 9 bases spanning the gap. The CDR3 is CASSYSGFSGYTF. The CDR3 region has the DNA TGTGCCAGCAGTTACTCGGGGTTCTCTGGCTACACCTTC.

This clone has only a few counts. The rearrangement links TRBV27 to TRBJ2-7; 7 nucleotides line up with TRBD2. CDR3 length: 16 amino acids. The V and J ends lost 4 bases and 3 bases, in that order; junction bases with no gene match: 12. From germline, CDR1 is MNHEY and CDR2 SMNVEV (reference sequence). CDR3 nucleotide sequence: TGTGCCAGCAGTTCCGAAAGTGGCCAGCGGGGCTACGAGCAGTACTTC. Residues: CASSSESGQRGYEQYF.

The gene calls are TRBV5-1 and TRBJ2-7; TRBD1 matches 7 bases. Trimming cost V 4 bases and J 7 bases; bases outside gene matches: 8. Per germline, CDR1 SGHRS and CDR2 YFSETQ. The CDR3 consists of 13 residues. CDR3 coding DNA: TGCGCCAGCAGCCGTCCCGGGACAGCGGAGCAGTACTTC. Residues: CASSRPGTAEQYF.

The chain recombines TRBV29-1 with TRBJ1-2; no clear D. CDR3 length: 14 residues. The V and J ends lost 5 bases and 4 bases respectively, with 17 bases between them. Germline V gene lookup returns CDR1 SQVTM and CDR2 ANQGSEA. The CDR3 protein is CSVPPGGTRYGYTF. In nucleotides, the CDR3 is TGCAGCGTTCCCCCAGGAGGCACCCGCTATGGCTACACCTTC.